The entry that follows covers one TCR beta chain sequence. The data were obtained in a study of technical replicates of blood from several donors. Method: immunoSEQ multiplex PCR; TCRdb's copy keeps in-frame clones and lacks some. The data hold about 56,000 clones, with about 95% observed a single time. CDR1 and CDR2 from the germline V gene are GTSNPN and SVGIG (reference sequence). The V end was cut by 0 bases, the J end by 2 bases, with 10 bases between. This CDR3 spans 14 amino acids. The chain couples TRBV30 to TRBJ1-2, with D perhaps TRBD1 (5 bases). The sample comprised PBMCs. The TCR sequence derives from a human donor in good health. Some clones in this sample may be carry-over from other donors' samples. CDR3 amino acids: CAWSVGSGNYGYTF. DNA of the CDR3: TGTGCCTGGAGTGTCGGTTCAGGGAACTATGGCTACACCTTC.